This T cell receptor (beta chain) was identified during a study of cytomegalovirus exposure and HLA in healthy donors. Study-level results: A few CMV-associated chains were confirmed in vitro to be specific for CMV antigens. As was reported, the classifier diagnosed cytomegalovirus status with high specificity and sensitivity. The investigators catalogued about 170 TCR beta chains as cytomegalovirus-associated.

About this clone itself: Its target is not known.

Germline-derived CDR1 and CDR2 are SGHTA and FQGNSA. This CDR3 comprises 15 residues. J was trimmed by 0 bases and V by 4 bases; bases with no gene match: 3. Sequenced by immunoSEQ multiplex PCR; TCRdb stores in-frame clones only, minus some. The data hold 150,000 to 250,000 clones, with roughly three quarters observed a single time. These donors were members of the roughly 110-subject validation cohort, a group separate from the roughly 670-subject first cohort. This chain uses TRBV7-2 with TRBJ1-5; 7 nucleotides line up with TRBD1. The sequence came from a woman aged 25-40 years in good health and CMV-seronegative. What was sequenced was PBMCs. In DNA form, the CDR3 reads TGTGCCAGCAGCTGGGACAGCTATAGCAATCAGCCCCAGCATTTT. Residues: CASSWDSYSNQPQHF. The complete variable domain, with remaining parts taken from reference TRBV7-2 and TRBJ1-5, reads GAGVSQSPSNKVTEKGKDVELRCDPISGHTALYWYRQSLGQGLEFLIYFQGNSAPDKSGLPSDRFSAERTGGSVSTLTIQRTQQEDSAVYLCASSWDSYSNQPQHFGDGTRLSIL.